Sequencing of this TCR beta chain was carried out in a study of PD-1 blockade in classical Hodgkin lymphoma. Looking at the study overall: Patients were dosed intravenously with nivolumab at 3 mg/kg every 2 weeks. Study results and limitations: Among the patients, those starting nivolumab under 1 year after ASCT were excluded. TCR diversity in CD4+, not CD8+, cells rose significantly by C4D1.

Sample time point: cycle 4 day 1 (C4D1), after more than 5 weeks of nivolumab. With no exception, relapse followed autologous stem cell transplantation in all patients, and brentuximab vedotin exposure varied. Germline lookup yields CDR1 SGHNT and CDR2 YENEEA. V trimming: 0 bases; J trimming: 1 base; junction bases outside the gene matches: 2. CDR3 size: 18 residues. Assay used: immunoSEQ multiplex PCR; TCRdb lists only in-frame clones, some missing. The profile covers tens of thousands of clones, with around 90% appearing a single time and more than 11% taken by the ten largest. Notes on this clone: Its antigen is undetermined.

The sequence was collected from a human donor with classical Hodgkin lymphoma. The sample consisted of peripheral blood mononuclear cells (PBMCs), taken before the fourth cycle of nivolumab. This rearrangement joins TRBV11-3 to TRBJ2-2; TRBD2 matches at 13 bases. CDR3 residues: CASSLDTSGRGNTGELFF. The CDR3 DNA sequence: TGTGCCAGCAGCTTAGATACTAGCGGGAGGGGGAACACCGGGGAGCTGTTTTTT. Combining the CDR3 with reference TRBV11-3 and TRBJ2-2 gives the whole variable domain EAGVVQSPRYKIIEKKQPVAFWCNPISGHNTLYWYLQNLGQGPELLIRYENEEAVDDSQLPKDRFSAERLKGVDSTLKIQPAELGDSAVYLCASSLDTSGRGNTGELFFGEGSRLTVL.